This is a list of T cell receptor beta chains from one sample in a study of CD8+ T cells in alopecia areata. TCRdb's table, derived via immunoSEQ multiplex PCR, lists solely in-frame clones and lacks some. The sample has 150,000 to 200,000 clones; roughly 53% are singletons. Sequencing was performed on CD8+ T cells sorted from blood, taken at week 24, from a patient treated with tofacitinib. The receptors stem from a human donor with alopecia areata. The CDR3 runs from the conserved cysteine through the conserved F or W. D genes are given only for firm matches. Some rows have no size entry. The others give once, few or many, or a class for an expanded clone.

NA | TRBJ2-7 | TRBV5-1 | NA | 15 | TGCGCCAGCCGACCAGACAGCTCCAGCTCCTACGAGCAGTACTTC | CASRPDSSSSYEQYF
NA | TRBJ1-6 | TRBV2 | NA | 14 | TGTGCCAGCAGTGGACAACGGACGCCTTCACCCCTCCACTTT | CASSGQRTPSPLHF
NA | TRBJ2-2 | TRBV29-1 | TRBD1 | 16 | TGCAGCGTTTTGAAGCCCTCGGGACAGGGGTCCGGGGAGCTGTTTTTT | CSVLKPSGQGSGELFF
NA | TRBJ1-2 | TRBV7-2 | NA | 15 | TGTGCCAGCAGCCCGTCATTGGCGCAGGGCGACGGCTACACCTTC | CASSPSLAQGDGYTF
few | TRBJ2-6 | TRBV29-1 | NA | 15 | TGCAGCGCCGAAGCCCAGGGTCCTGGGGCCAACGTCCTGACTTTC | CSAEAQGPGANVLTF
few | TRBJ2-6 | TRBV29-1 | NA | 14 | TGCAGCGTTGAATTCGGTATGGGGGCCAACGTCCTGACTTTC | CSVEFGMGANVLTF
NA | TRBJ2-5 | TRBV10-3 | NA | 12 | TGTGCCATCAGAGACGGGTCGGAGACCCAGTACTTC | CAIRDGSETQYF
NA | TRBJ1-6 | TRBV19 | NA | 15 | TGTGCCAGTAGTACCGGGGACTTAAACAATTCACCCCTCCACTTT | CASSTGDLNNSPLHF
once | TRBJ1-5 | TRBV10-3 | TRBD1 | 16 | TGTGCCATCAGTGAGACCTCAGACAGGGGAATTCAGCCCCAGCATTTT | CAISETSDRGIQPQHF
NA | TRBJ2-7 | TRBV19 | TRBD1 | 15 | TGTGCCAGTAGTGCCCGGGACAGCAGCTCCTACGAGCAGTACTTC | CASSARDSSSYEQYF
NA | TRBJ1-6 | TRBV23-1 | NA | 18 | TGCGCCAGCAGTCAACCCACCCGTGGACAGCCCTATAATTCACCCCTCCACTTT | CASSQPTRGQPYNSPLHF
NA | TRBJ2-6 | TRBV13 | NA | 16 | TGTGCCAGCAGCTGGGCATCAGGGACTGGGGCCAACGTCCTGACTTTC | CASSWASGTGANVLTF
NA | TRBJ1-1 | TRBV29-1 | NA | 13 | TGCAGCGTTTGGTGGCAGGGGAACACTGAAGCTTTCTTT | CSVWWQGNTEAFF
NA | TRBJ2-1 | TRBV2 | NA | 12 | TGTGCCATAAAAATCTGGGTCAATGAGCAGTTCTTC | CAIKIWVNEQFF
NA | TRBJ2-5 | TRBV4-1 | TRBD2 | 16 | TGCGCCAGCAGCCGAATCCCGACTAGCGGGGGTGAGACCCAGTACTTC | CASSRIPTSGGETQYF
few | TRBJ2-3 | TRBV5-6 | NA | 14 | TGTGCCAGCAGCTTTGTTTGGTCCACAGATACGCAGTATTTT | CASSFVWSTDTQYF
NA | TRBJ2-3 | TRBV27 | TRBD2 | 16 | TGTGCCAGCAGTCCCGAGACTAGCGGGGGTTTGGATACGCAGTATTTT | CASSPETSGGLDTQYF
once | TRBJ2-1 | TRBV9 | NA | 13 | TGTGCCAGCAGCGTAGGGGCAGGCGGAGAGCAGTTCTTC | CASSVGAGGEQFF
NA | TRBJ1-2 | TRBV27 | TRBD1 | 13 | TGTGCCAGCGGACAGGGGAGTTCGGTGGGCTACACCTTC | CASGQGSSVGYTF
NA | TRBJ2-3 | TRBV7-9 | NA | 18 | TGTGCCAGCAGCCCGAGACTGGCCCGTGAAAGGCTCACAGATACGCAGTATTTT | CASSPRLARERLTDTQYF
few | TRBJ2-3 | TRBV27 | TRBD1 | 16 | TGTGCCAGCAGTTTAAGGACAGGGGCAAGCACAGATACGCAGTATTTT | CASSLRTGASTDTQYF
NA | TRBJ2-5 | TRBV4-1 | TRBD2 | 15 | TGCGCCAGCAGCCGTAGCGGGGGGACGGAAGAGACCCAGTACTTC | CASSRSGGTEETQYF
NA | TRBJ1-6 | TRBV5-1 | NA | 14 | TGCGCCAGCAGCTTGGAAGGGTCCAATTCACCCCTCCACTTT | CASSLEGSNSPLHF
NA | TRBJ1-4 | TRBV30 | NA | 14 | TGTGCCTGGAGTTCCCGGGCTCGCCGTGGAGAGCTGTTTTTT | CAWSSRARRGELFF
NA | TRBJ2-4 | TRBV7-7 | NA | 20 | TGTGCTAGCAGCTTAGGGGCGGGGGCCCGATCTTTCCTAGCCAAAAACATTCAGTACTTC | CASSLGAGARSFLAKNIQYF
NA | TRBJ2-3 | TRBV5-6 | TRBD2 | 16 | TGTGCCAGCAGCTCCGTAGCGGGGGGCATCACAGATACGCAGTATTTT | CASSSVAGGITDTQYF
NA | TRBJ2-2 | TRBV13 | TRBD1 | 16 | TGTGCCAGCAGCGCTCGGACAGGGAAGGAGAGCGGGGAGCTGTTTTTT | CASSARTGKESGELFF
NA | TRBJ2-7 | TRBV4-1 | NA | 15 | TGCGCCAGCAGCCAAGCGGGGAGCTCTTTTTTAGAGCAGTACTTC | CASSQAGSSFLEQYF
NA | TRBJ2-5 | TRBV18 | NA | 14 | TGTGCCAGCTCACCGAAACAGTACCAAGAGACCCAGTACTTC | CASSPKQYQETQYF
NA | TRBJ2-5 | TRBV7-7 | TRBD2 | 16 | TGTGCTAGCAGCCCAGGGGCGGGGGGCGACCAAGAGACCCAGTACTTC | CASSPGAGGDQETQYF
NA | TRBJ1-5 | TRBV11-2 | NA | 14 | TGTGCCAGCAGCTTAGAATTGGGGTCCTCGCCCCAGCATTTT | CASSLELGSSPQHF
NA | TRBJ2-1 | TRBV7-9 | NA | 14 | TGTGCCAGCAGCCCGACTAAAACACGTAATGAGCAGTTCTTC | CASSPTKTRNEQFF
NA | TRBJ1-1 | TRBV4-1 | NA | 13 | TGCGCCAGCAGCCCAGACCTGAGCACTGAAGCTTTCTTT | CASSPDLSTEAFF
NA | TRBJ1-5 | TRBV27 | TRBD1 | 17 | TGTGCCAGCAGTCTAGAATGGGACAGCCGTGGCAATCAGCCCCAGCATTTT | CASSLEWDSRGNQPQHF
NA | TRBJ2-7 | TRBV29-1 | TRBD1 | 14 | TGCAGCGTTGTGCCACGGGACAGCTCCTACGAGCAGTACTTC | CSVVPRDSSYEQYF
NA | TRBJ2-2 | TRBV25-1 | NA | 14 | TGTGCCAGCAGTGATCGTGGCGGGGCGGGGGAGCTGTTTTTT | CASSDRGGAGELFF
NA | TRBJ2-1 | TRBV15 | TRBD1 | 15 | TGTGCCACCAGCCCCGGACAGGGTCTGGGTAATGAGCAGTTCTTC | CATSPGQGLGNEQFF
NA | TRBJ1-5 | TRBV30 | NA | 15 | TGTGCCTGGAGTGTACAGGGATATAGCAATCAGCCCCAGCATTTT | CAWSVQGYSNQPQHF
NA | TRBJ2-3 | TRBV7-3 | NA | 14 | TGTGCCAGCAGCTTTAGGGGGGGCCGCGATACGCAGTATTTT | CASSFRGGRDTQYF
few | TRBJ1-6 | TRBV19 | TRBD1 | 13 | TGTGCCAGTCAAACAGGGGGCGGTTCACCCCTCCACTTT | CASQTGGGSPLHF
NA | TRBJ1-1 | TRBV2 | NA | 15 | TGTGCCAGCAGTGTTGCCGGACGGGCAGTCACTGAAGCTTTCTTT | CASSVAGRAVTEAFF